These 15 T cell receptor beta chains came from one sample sequenced in a study of blood T cell dynamics during melanoma immunotherapy. Time point meaning: week 3, after first cycle of checkpoint inhibitor. TCRdb's table, derived via immunoSEQ multiplex PCR, lists solely in-frame clones and lacks some. The table records roughly 16,000 clones, around 93% of them present only once. The sequences come from effector memory CD8+ T cells from blood, collected from a patient treated with checkpoint blockade. The source of these receptors is a human donor with melanoma.

The chain uses TRBV28 and TRBJ2-7, with D tentatively TRBD1 (6 bases). Germline V CDR1 and CDR2: MDHEN, SYDVKM. V gave up 6 bases and J gave up 6 bases, with 24 bases separating them. The CDR3 is 16 amino acids. CDR3 sequence reads: CASSPIIGATGLEQYF. As DNA, the CDR3 is TGTGCCAGCAGCCCCATAATCGGGGCTACAGGGCTCGAGCAGTACTTC. Full variable domain (outside the CDR3, taken from reference TRBV28 and TRBJ2-7): DVKVTQSSRYLVKRTGEKVFLECVQDMDHENMFWYRQDPGLGLRLIYFSYDVKMKEKGDIPEGYSVSREKKERFSLILESASTNQTSMYLCASSPIIGATGLEQYFGPGTRLTVT.

The chain employs TRBV6-5 and TRBJ2-7, with D perhaps assigned TRBD1 or TRBD2 (5 bases each). Germline V gives CDR1 MNHEY, CDR2 SVGAGI. The CDR3 has 13 residues. Trimming removed 2 bases from V and 6 bases from J, with 11 bases in between. DNA of the CDR3: TGTGCCAGCAGTTACGGGACGGGGATCGAGCAGTACTTC. Translating gives CASSYGTGIEQYF.

The gene calls are TRBV2 and TRBJ2-1; 9 bases line up with TRBD2. From germline, CDR1 is SNHLY and CDR2 FYNNEI. There are 16 residues in the CDR3. J lost 0 bases, V lost 6 bases, and 6 bases had no gene match. In DNA form, the CDR3 reads TGTGCCAGCAGAGAGACTAGCGGCAGCTCCTACAATGAGCAGTTCTTC. Translating it yields CASRETSGSSYNEQFF.

This sequence joins TRBV19 and TRBJ1-1; D is ambiguous. Trimming removed 7 bases from V and 0 bases from J, with 9 bases in between. There are 13 residues in the CDR3. The germline V gene encodes CDR1 LNHDA and CDR2 SQIVND (reference sequence). The CDR3, as DNA: TGTGCCAGTAAGGGTTTAATGAACACTGAAGCTTTCTTT. Translated, it gives CASKGLMNTEAFF.

The rearrangement uses TRBV5-5 and TRBJ2-1; D is unresolved. The CDR3 runs to 16 residues. Trimming shortened V by 4 bases and J by 2 bases, and 16 bases separated the two germline ends. CDR1 and CDR2 from the germline V gene are SGHKS and YYEKEE (reference sequence). In DNA, the CDR3 is TGTGCCAGCAGCCTACCCCTGGCGCGGACCTACAATGAGCAGTTCTTC. The encoded protein is CASSLPLARTYNEQFF.

The CDR3 here is CASSLETTYEQYF. In DNA, the CDR3 is TGTGCCAGCAGCTTAGAAACGACCTACGAGCAGTACTTC. V gene TRBV11-2 combines with J gene TRBJ2-7; D is unresolved. The germline V gene encodes CDR1 SGHAT and CDR2 FQNNGV. This CDR3 has 13 residues. V shed 0 bases and J shed 2 bases, with 5 bases lying between them.

This sequence joins TRBV20-1 and TRBJ1-2, with TRBD1 matching 8 bases. The V and J ends lost 4 bases and 8 bases, in that order; junction bases with no gene match: 3. The CDR3 length is 11 residues. The germline V gene encodes CDR1 DFQATT and CDR2 SNEGSKA (reference sequence). DNA for the CDR3: TGCAGTGCTACAGGGGGCGGGGGCTACACCTTC. It yields the protein CSATGGGGYTF.

This clone was seen a single time. This sequence joins TRBV2 and TRBJ2-5; 10 positions match TRBD2. CDR3 length: 19 amino acids. V lost 8 bases, J lost 2 bases, and 20 bases stayed unmatched. Germline-derived CDR1 and CDR2 are SNHLY and FYNNEI. This CDR3 is CASYLGLAGESRGQETQYF. The CDR3 nucleotides are TGTGCCAGCTACTTGGGGCTAGCGGGAGAGAGCCGTGGGCAAGAGACCCAGTACTTC. Based on the CDR3 plus reference TRBV2 and TRBJ2-5, the full variable domain is EPEVTQTPSHQVTQMGQEVILRCVPISNHLYFYWYRQILGQKVEFLVSFYNNEISEKSEIFDDQFSVERPDGSNFTLKIRSTKLEDSAMYFCASYLGLAGESRGQETQYFGPGTRLLVL.

V usage is TRBV27 and J usage is TRBJ2-5; D unresolved. The J call may not be correct, given that the DNA end is closer to TRBJ2-7. The CDR3 consists of 13 residues. Germline CDR1 and CDR2: MNHEY and SMNVEV (reference sequence). CDR3 nucleotide sequence: TGTGCCAGCAGTTTATCAGGATCCTACGAGCAGTACTTC. It codes for CASSLSGSYEQYF.

The genes are TRBV7-9 and TRBJ2-2; the D is unclear. The V and J ends lost 5 bases and 4 bases respectively, with 11 bases between them. This CDR3 is 14 amino acids long. Germline V CDR1 and CDR2: SEHNR, FQNEAQ (reference sequence). For the CDR3, the DNA is TGTGCCAGCAGCCCTCGTGGAGCCACCGGGGAGCTGTTTTTT. Amino acids: CASSPRGATGELFF.

The chain uses TRBV5-6 and TRBJ1-1; D gene unclear. The CDR3 consists of 13 residues. Trimming left V 0 bases short and J 5 bases short, with 8 bases between. Looked up from germline, CDR1 is SGHDT and CDR2 is YYEEEE. CDR3 amino acids: CASSLGALTEAFF. The CDR3 DNA is TGTGCCAGCAGCTTGGGGGCGTTAACTGAAGCTTTCTTT.

The CDR3 region has the DNA TGTGCCAGCAGTTTCGTCCAGGGTTACGAGCAGTACTTC. This gives the protein CASSFVQGYEQYF. This chain connects TRBV27 to TRBJ2-7, with a possible D match to TRBD1 (5 bases). Deletions cut 3 bases from V and 4 bases from J, with 10 bases between. Germline V gives CDR1 MNHEY, CDR2 SMNVEV (reference sequence). The CDR3 runs to 13 residues.

The chain joins TRBV2 to TRBJ1-1, with a weak D call TRBD1 (5 bases). V was trimmed by 6 bases and J by 1 base, leaving 12 bases between them. The CDR3 covers 14 residues. CDR1 is SNHLY and CDR2 is FYNNEI in the germline V gene. CDR3 nucleotide sequence: TGTGCCAGCAGGGGGAGGGGACCGAACACTGAAGCTTTCTTT. Translation gives CASRGRGPNTEAFF.

The J gene is TRBJ2-3, the V gene TRBV28; TRBD2 agrees at 9 bases. This CDR3 region has 18 residues. Germline V gene sequence: CDR1 MDHEN, CDR2 SYDVKM. V shed 6 bases and J 4 bases; nucleotides not matched to a gene: 17. In DNA form, the CDR3 reads TGTGCCAGCAGCCCGGGGCGGGAGGGCATCGGGGTGTCAGATACGCAGTATTTT. Translated, it gives CASSPGREGIGVSDTQYF.

V is TRBV11-2 and J is TRBJ2-1; no firm D call. V was trimmed by 1 base and J by 7 bases, leaving 8 bases between them. Germline-derived CDR1 and CDR2 are SGHAT and FQNNGV. The CDR3 length is 13 residues. CDR3 loop: CASSLGYSNEQFF. CDR3 coding DNA: TGTGCCAGCAGCTTAGGTTACTCGAATGAGCAGTTCTTC.